The 8 T cell receptor beta chains below come from one sample, sequenced in a study of T cells in Graves' hyperthyroidism and ophthalmopathy (dated by TCRdb to the late 2010s). Preparation of the library involved multiplex PCR. Sequenced on an Illumina HiSeq 2000. The TCR beta CDR3 regions were amplified from RNA transcripts. The first round of RT-PCR for the TCR CDR3 was performed with the HTBI primer set and the Qiagen OneStep RT-PCR kit. TCRdb applied fastp at Q25 and MiXCR to the public reads, then kept only in-frame beta chains. Every CDR3 protein is listed once, alongside the most common genes and DNA of its rows. This sample gives 350,000 or so distinct CDR3 sequences in total; around 18% of them show up just once. Less than 20% of the sample is held by the ten biggest clonotypes. Sequencing used blood. The receptors come from a middle-aged woman with Graves' ophthalmopathy.

This clonotype was seen ten or more times. The chain joins TRBV7-3 to TRBJ2-5; no definite D call. This CDR3 region has 13 residues. Trimming left V 3 bases short and J 5 bases short, with 10 bases between. Germline V gene lookup returns CDR1 SGHTA and CDR2 FQGTGA. In nucleotides, the CDR3 is TGTGCCAGCAGCTTGATGGGAACGGAGACCCAGTACTTC. Its protein is CASSLMGTETQYF.

This chain joins TRBV15 and TRBJ2-1; 10 bases align to TRBD2. Germline CDR1 reads LNHNV; CDR2 reads YYDKDF (reference sequence). Germline trimming cut 5 bases from V and 8 bases from J; bases unmatched to any gene: 12. This CDR3 has 16 residues. The CDR3 protein is CATSPSGSVTAYEQFF. The CDR3 DNA reads as TGTGCCACCAGCCCTAGCGGGAGTGTTACAGCGTATGAGCAGTTCTTC.

This clonotype was observed a handful of times. This sequence joins TRBV15 and TRBJ2-5; 8 bases map to TRBD2. Germline V gene data show CDR1 as LNHNV and CDR2 as YYDKDF (reference sequence). The J segment lost 4 bases and the V segment lost 4 bases, leaving 5 bases of the junction unmatched. This CDR3 has 14 amino acids. The CDR3 DNA is TGTGCCACCAGCAAGAGGCTAGCGGGAGAGACCCAGTACTTC. It yields the protein CATSKRLAGETQYF.

This clonotype appeared many times. This rearrangement joins TRBV20-1 to TRBJ2-7; the D is unclear. The CDR3 has 13 residues. V gave up 4 bases and J gave up 2 bases, with 12 bases separating them. In germline, CDR1 is DFQATT, CDR2 SNEGSKA (reference sequence). In DNA, the CDR3 is TGCAGTGCTATACGTGGAGCCGCCTACGAGCAGTACTTC. It encodes CSAIRGAAYEQYF.

This clonotype showed up many times. The chain joins TRBV11-3 to TRBJ2-2; the D gene is possibly TRBD1 (6 bases). With 2 bases removed from V and 10 bases from J, the gap between germline ends came to 11 bases. The CDR3 is 13 amino acids. Germline CDR1 and CDR2: SGHNT and YENEEA. CDR3 DNA sequence: TGTGCCAGCAGCTTACGTGGACAGAAGGAGCTGTTTTTT. It is translated as CASSLRGQKELFF.

Ten or more counts support this clonotype. This chain links TRBV15 with TRBJ1-2; 7 bases are shared with TRBD1. The germline V gene encodes CDR1 LNHNV and CDR2 YYDKDF (reference sequence). The CDR3 extends over 14 amino acids. V was clipped by 5 bases and J by 6 bases; unmatched bases: 9. This CDR3 is CATSDRQGSNGYTF. CDR3 nucleotide sequence: TGTGCCACCAGCGATCGACAGGGAAGCAATGGCTACACCTTC.

In this sample, this clonotype turned up many times. The chain carries TRBV6-2 or TRBV6-3 and TRBJ1-5; D is unclear. The germline CDR1 and CDR2 sequences are MNHEY and SVGEGT. V was pared by 6 bases and J by 2 bases, with 11 bases between. The CDR3 has 14 amino acids. For the CDR3, the DNA is TGTGCCAGCAGATCGCAGGCCGGCAATCAGCCCCAGCATTTT. This translates into CASRSQAGNQPQHF.

This clonotype ranks as medium-sized. This sequence joins TRBV28 and TRBJ1-1, with a tentative D call TRBD1 (6 bases). The CDR3 runs to 14 residues. The germline V gene encodes CDR1 MDHEN and CDR2 SYDVKM. The ends were cut back, 5 bases at V and 3 bases at J, with 13 bases in the middle. CDR3 in amino acids: CASSDPGHDTEAFF. CDR3 nucleotide sequence: TGTGCCAGCAGTGACCCGGGACACGACACTGAAGCTTTCTTT. Full variable domain (outside the CDR3, taken from reference TRBV28 and TRBJ1-1): DVKVTQSSRYLVKRTGEKVFLECVQDMDHENMFWYRQDPGLGLRLIYFSYDVKMKEKGDIPEGYSVSREKKERFSLILESASTNQTSMYLCASSDPGHDTEAFFGQGTRLTVV.